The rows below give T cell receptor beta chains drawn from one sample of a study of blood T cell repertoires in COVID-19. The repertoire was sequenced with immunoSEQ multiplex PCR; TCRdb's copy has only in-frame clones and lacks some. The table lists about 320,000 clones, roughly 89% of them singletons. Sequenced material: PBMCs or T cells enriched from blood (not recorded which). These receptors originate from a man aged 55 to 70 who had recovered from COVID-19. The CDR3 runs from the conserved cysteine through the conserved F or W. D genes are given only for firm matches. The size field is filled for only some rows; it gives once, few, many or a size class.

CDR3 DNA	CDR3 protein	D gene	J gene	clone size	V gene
TGTGCCAGGGAGATTAGCGGGAGCCCGAATTCCGGGGAGCTGTTTTTT	CAREISGSPNSGELFF	TRBD2	TRBJ2-2	NA	TRBV2
TGTGCCAGCAGCGCAGGGATTCCAACTAATGAAAAACTGTTTTTT	CASSAGIPTNEKLFF	NA	TRBJ1-4	NA	TRBV9
TGTGCCAGCACCCTACAGGGGGCAAGGTCACCCCTCCACTTT	CASTLQGARSPLHF	TRBD1	TRBJ1-6	NA	TRBV28
TGTGCCAGCAGCTTAGGGGGACTAGCGGAGAATTACGAGCAGTACTTC	CASSLGGLAENYEQYF	TRBD2	TRBJ2-7	NA	TRBV7-9
TGTGCCAGCAGCCAATTGCAGGGGGCCCCCTACGAGCAGTACTTC	CASSQLQGAPYEQYF	TRBD1	TRBJ2-7	NA	TRBV3-1/TRBV3-2
TGCAGTGCTAGTCCAGGGGGCTACACCTTC	CSASPGGYTF	NA	TRBJ1-2	NA	TRBV20-1
TGTGCCAGCAGTACAGCTGGCTATGGCTACACCTTC	CASSTAGYGYTF	NA	TRBJ1-2	NA	TRBV6-2/TRBV6-3
TGCGCCAGCAGCCAGGGACTGGAATCCAGGGGGCAGGACTATGGCTACACCTTC	CASSQGLESRGQDYGYTF	TRBD1	TRBJ1-2	NA	TRBV4-3
TGTGCCAGCAGCTCGGGACTAGCGCGAGAGGAGACCCAGTACTTC	CASSSGLAREETQYF	TRBD2	TRBJ2-5	NA	TRBV7-2
TGTGCCAGCACCATACAGGCCCTCCCCACCGGGGAGCTGTTTTTT	CASTIQALPTGELFF	NA	TRBJ2-2	once	TRBV11-2
TGTGCCAGCAGCGTAGCTGGCCTAGCGGGGGGCGGCGGGGAGCTGTTTTTT	CASSVAGLAGGGGELFF	TRBD2	TRBJ2-2	NA	TRBV9